This T cell receptor (beta chain) is drawn from a study of glioma-infiltrating T cells after dendritic cell vaccination. The overall study: Three intradermal dendritic cell vaccine injections were given every two weeks.

Germline-derived CDR1 and CDR2 are SGHDT and YYEEEE. The CDR3 totals 14 residues. V shed 2 bases, J shed 2 bases, and the junction held 3 bases outside the gene matches. The repertoire was sequenced with immunoSEQ multiplex PCR; TCRdb's copy has only in-frame clones and lacks some. The sample includes about 92,000 clones, 85% to 90% seen only once; the top ten take around a sixth. This clone has a single count. This sequence originates from a human donor with glioblastoma. The sequences come from blood, collected before dendritic cell vaccination. V and J are TRBV5-6 and TRBJ2-7; 8 positions match TRBD2. As DNA, the CDR3 is TGTGCCAGCAGCTTCACTAGCGGTACCTACGAGCAGTACTTC. Translation: CASSFTSGTYEQYF.